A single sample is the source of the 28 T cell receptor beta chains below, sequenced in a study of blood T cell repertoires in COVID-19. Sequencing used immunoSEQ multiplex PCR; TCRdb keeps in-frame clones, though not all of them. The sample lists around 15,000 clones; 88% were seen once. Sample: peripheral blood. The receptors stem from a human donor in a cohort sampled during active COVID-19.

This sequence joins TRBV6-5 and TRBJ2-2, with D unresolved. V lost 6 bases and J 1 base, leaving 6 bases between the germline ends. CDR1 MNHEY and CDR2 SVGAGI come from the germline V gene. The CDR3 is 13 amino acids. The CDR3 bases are TGTGCCAGCAGCCGGGTGAACACCGGGGAGCTGTTTTTT. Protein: CASSRVNTGELFF.

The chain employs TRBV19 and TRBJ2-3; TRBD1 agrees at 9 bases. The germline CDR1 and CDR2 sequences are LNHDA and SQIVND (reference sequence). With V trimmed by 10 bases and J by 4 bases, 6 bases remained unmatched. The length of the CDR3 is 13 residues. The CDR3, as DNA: TGTGCCACTTGGGACAGGGTCTCAGATACGCAGTATTTT. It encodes CATWDRVSDTQYF.

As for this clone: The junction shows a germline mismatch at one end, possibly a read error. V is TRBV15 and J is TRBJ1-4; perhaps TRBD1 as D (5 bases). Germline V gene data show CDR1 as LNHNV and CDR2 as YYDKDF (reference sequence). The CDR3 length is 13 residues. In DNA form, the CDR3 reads TGTGCCACGAGCAGTCAGGGCCGAGAAAAACTGTTTTTT. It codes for CATSSQGREKLFF.

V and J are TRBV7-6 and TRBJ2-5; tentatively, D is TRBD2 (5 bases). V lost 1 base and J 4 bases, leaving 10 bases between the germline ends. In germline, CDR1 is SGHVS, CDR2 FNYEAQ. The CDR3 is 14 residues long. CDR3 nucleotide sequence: TGTGCCAGCAGCTTAGAGGCCGGGGTAGAGACCCAGTACTTC. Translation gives CASSLEAGVETQYF.

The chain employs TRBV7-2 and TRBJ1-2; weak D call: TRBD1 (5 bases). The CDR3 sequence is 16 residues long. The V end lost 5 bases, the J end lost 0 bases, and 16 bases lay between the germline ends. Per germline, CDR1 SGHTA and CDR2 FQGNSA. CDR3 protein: CASSTSQGIANYGYTF. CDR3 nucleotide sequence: TGTGCCAGCAGCACAAGTCAGGGTATAGCTAACTATGGCTACACCTTC.

The CDR3 coding sequence is TGTGCCAGTAGTATTGCCTCGGGACAGCGGGAAGCTTTCTTT. This gives the protein CASSIASGQREAFF. This chain connects TRBV19 to TRBJ1-1; 7 nucleotides line up with TRBD1. J gave up 8 bases and V 3 bases, and 9 bases lay outside the gene matches. The CDR3 is 14 amino acids. Germline-derived CDR1 and CDR2 are LNHDA and SQIVND (reference sequence).

CDR3 region: CASSPGLSSGANVLTF. The CDR3 nucleotides are TGTGCCAGCAGCCCCGGACTAAGCTCTGGGGCCAACGTCCTGACTTTC. The chain couples TRBV7-3 to TRBJ2-6; possibly TRBD2 for D (6 bases). Trimming stripped 5 bases from V and 0 bases from J, with 11 bases between. Germline lookup yields CDR1 SGHTA and CDR2 FQGTGA. This CDR3 contains 16 residues.

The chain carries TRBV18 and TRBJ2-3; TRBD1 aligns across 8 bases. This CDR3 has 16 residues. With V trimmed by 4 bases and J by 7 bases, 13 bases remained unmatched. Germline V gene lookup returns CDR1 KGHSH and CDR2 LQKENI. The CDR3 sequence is CASSRVGTGGPHTQYF. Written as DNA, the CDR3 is TGTGCCAGCTCACGTGTCGGAACAGGGGGTCCGCATACGCAGTATTTT. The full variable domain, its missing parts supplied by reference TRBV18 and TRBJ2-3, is NAGVMQNPRHLVRRRGQEARLRCSPMKGHSHVYWYRQLPEEGLKFMVYLQKENIIDESGMPKERFSAEFPKEGPSILRIQQVVRGDSAAYFCASSRVGTGGPHTQYFGPGTRLTVL.

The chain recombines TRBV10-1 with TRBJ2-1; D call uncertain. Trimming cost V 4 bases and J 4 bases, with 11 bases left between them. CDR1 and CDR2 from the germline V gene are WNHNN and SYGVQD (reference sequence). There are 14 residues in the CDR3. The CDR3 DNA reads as TGCGCCAGCAGTGCGGGTCCCGCTTACAATGAGCAGTTCTTC. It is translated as CASSAGPAYNEQFF.

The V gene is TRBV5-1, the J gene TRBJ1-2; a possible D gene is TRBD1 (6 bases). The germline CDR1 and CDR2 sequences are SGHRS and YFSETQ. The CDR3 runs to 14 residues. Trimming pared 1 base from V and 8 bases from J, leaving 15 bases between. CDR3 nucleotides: TGCGCCAGCAGCTTGTCACAGGGCACCTGGGGCTACACCTTC. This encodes CASSLSQGTWGYTF.

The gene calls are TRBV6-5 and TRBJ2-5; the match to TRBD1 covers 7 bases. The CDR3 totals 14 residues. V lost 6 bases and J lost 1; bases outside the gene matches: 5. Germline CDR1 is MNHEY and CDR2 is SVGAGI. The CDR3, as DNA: TGTGCCAGCAGCCTACAGGGGACCCAAGAGACCCAGTACTTC. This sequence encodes CASSLQGTQETQYF.

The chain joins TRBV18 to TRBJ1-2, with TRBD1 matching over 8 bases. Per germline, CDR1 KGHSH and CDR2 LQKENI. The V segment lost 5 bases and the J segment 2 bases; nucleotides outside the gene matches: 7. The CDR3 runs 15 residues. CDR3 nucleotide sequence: TGTGCCAGCTCAACACAGGGGGGGGCCAACTATGGCTACACCTTC. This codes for CASSTQGGANYGYTF.

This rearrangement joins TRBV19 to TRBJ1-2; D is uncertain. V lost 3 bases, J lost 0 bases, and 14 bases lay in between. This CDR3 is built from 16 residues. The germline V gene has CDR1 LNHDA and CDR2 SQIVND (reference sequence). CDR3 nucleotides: TGTGCCAGTAGTATGGCTAGAGGGATCTCTAACTATGGCTACACCTTC. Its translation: CASSMARGISNYGYTF.

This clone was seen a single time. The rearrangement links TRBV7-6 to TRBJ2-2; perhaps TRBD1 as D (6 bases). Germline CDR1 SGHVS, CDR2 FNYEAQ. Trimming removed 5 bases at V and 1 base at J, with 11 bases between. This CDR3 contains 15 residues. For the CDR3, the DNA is TGTGCCAGCAGCCAGTGGACAGAGAACACCGGGGAGCTGTTTTTT. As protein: CASSQWTENTGELFF.

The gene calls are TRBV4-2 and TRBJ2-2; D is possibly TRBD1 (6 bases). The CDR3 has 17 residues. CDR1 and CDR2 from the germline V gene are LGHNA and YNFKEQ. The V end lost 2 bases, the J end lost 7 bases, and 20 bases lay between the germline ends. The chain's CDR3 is CASSQFPGTPLGGELFF. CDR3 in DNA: TGTGCCAGCAGCCAATTTCCCGGGACACCTCTCGGCGGGGAGCTGTTTTTT.

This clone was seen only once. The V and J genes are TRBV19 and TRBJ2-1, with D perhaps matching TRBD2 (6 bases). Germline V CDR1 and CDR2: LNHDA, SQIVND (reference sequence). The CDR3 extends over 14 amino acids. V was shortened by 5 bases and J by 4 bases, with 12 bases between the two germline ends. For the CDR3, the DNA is TGTGCCAGTAGTCGGGCTAGCGTTTACAATGAGCAGTTCTTC. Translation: CASSRASVYNEQFF.

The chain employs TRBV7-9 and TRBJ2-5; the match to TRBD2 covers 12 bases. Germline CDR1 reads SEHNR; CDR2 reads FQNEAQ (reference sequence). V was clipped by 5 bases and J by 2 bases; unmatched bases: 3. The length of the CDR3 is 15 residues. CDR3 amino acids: CASSLGLAGQETQYF. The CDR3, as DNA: TGTGCCAGCAGCCTTGGACTAGCGGGGCAAGAGACCCAGTACTTC.

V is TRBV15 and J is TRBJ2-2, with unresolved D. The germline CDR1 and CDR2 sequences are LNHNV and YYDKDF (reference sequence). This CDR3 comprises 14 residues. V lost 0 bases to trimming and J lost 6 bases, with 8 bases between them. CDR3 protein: CATSRDRLAGELFF. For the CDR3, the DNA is TGTGCCACCAGCAGAGATCGGCTAGCCGGGGAGCTGTTTTTT.

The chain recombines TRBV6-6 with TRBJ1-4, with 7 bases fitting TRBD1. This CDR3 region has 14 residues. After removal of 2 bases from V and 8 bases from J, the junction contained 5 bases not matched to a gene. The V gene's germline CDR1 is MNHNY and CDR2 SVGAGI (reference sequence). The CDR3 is CASSYGQAFEKLFF. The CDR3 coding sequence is TGTGCCAGCAGTTACGGACAGGCCTTCGAAAAACTGTTTTTT.

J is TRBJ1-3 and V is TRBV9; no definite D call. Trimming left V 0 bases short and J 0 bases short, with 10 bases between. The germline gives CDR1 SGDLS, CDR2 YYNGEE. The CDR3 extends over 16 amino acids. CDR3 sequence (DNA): TGTGCCAGCAGCGTAGAACTGCGCCTCTCTGGAAACACCATATATTTT. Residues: CASSVELRLSGNTIYF.

The CDR3 nucleotides are TGTGCCAGTACCTTGGACAGGGACCAAGGCTATGGCTACACCTTC. It yields the protein CASTLDRDQGYGYTF. This chain links TRBV19 with TRBJ1-2, with 8 bases matching TRBD1. The CDR3 spans 15 residues. Germline V lookup: CDR1 LNHDA, CDR2 SQIVND (reference sequence). V shed 7 bases, J shed 4 bases, and the junction held 11 bases outside the gene matches.

The CDR3 coding sequence is TGTGCCAGCAGCTCCCGACGACTGGGTGCCTACAATGAGCAGTTCTTC. Translating gives CASSSRRLGAYNEQFF. The chain links TRBV3-1 (or the pseudogene TRBV3-2) to TRBJ2-1, with D unresolved. From germline, CDR1 is LGHDT and CDR2 YNNKEL (reference sequence). The CDR3 extends over 16 amino acids. Trimming left V 5 bases short and J 2 bases short, with 16 bases between.

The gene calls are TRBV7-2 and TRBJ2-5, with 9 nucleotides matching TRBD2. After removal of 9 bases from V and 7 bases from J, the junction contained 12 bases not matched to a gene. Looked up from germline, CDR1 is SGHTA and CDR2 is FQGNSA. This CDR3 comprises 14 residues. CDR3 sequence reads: CASRAGGPQGTQYF. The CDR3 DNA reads TGTGCCAGTCGAGCGGGGGGCCCTCAGGGGACCCAGTACTTC.

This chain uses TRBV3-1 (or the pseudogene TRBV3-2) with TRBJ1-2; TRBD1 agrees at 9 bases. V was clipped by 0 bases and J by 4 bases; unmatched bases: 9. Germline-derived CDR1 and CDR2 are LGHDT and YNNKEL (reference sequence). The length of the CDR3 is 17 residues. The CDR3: CASSQERNRGLVYGYTF. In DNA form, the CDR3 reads TGTGCCAGCAGCCAAGAAAGGAACAGGGGGCTAGTCTATGGCTACACCTTC.

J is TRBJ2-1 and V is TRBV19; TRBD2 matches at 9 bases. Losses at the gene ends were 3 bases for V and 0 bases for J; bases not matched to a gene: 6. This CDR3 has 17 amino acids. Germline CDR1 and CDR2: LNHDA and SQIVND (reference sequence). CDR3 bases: TGTGCCAGTAGTATGGCTCGCGGGGGGGCCTCCTACAATGAGCAGTTCTTC. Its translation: CASSMARGGASYNEQFF.

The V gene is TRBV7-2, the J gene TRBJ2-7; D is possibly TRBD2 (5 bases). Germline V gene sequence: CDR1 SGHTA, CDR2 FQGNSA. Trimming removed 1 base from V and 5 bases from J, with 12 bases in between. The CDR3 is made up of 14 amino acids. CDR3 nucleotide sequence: TGTGCCAGCAGCTTAGGTAGAGGGTCCAACGAGCAGTACTTC. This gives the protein CASSLGRGSNEQYF.

The CDR3 DNA is TGCAGCGTCCTCTCGGCGGACAGTAAAGCTTTCTTT. Its translation: CSVLSADSKAFF. The rearrangement joins TRBV29-1 to TRBJ1-1, with D maybe TRBD1 (6 bases). CDR3 length: 12 residues. Trimming took 6 bases from V and 9 from J, leaving 17 bases between them. Looked up from germline, CDR1 is SQVTM and CDR2 is ANQGSEA.

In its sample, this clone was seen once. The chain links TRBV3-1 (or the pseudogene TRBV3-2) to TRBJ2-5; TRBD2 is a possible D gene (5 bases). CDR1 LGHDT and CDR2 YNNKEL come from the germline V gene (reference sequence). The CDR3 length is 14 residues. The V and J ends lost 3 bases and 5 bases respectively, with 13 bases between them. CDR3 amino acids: CASSHSGIRETQYF. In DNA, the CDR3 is TGTGCCAGCAGCCACTCGGGGATCCGGGAGACCCAGTACTTC.